A selection of T cell receptor beta chains follows, all from one sample in a study of T cells after yellow fever vaccination. TCRdb used MiXCR to reprocess the 5' RACE reads, holding one entry per CDR3 protein. Of about 130,000 distinct CDR3 sequences in the sample, more than 6% were seen once. The material sequenced was CD4+ T cells sorted from PBMCs, taken approximately 11 days after the first yellow fever vaccination. The receptor set was obtained from a man between 18 and 35 years old who received the YFV17D yellow fever vaccine. CDR3s include the opening cysteine and the closing phenylalanine or tryptophan. A D gene is named only where the DNA matches it firmly. Clone sizes are given selectively: once, few, many, or a class where the clone is expanded.

cdr3_nt: TGCAGTGCTATCCGGGACAGTCACCACAATGGCTACACCTTC
cdr3_aa: CSAIRDSHHNGYTF
j_call: TRBJ1-2
d_call: TRBD1
v_call: TRBV20-1
clone_size: many

cdr3_nt: TGTGCCATCAGTACTGCGGCAATAAACACTGAAGCTTTCTTT
cdr3_aa: CAISTAAINTEAFF
j_call: TRBJ1-1
d_call: .
v_call: TRBV10-3
clone_size: many

cdr3_nt: TGTGCCAGCAGTGAAAACTGGAACTTGAACACTGAAGCTTTCTTT
cdr3_aa: CASSENWNLNTEAFF
j_call: TRBJ1-1
d_call: .
v_call: TRBV2
clone_size: many

cdr3_nt: TGCGCCAGCTTACTAGCGGGGGGCGATGGGACCCAGTACTTC
cdr3_aa: CASLLAGGDGTQYF
j_call: TRBJ2-5
d_call: TRBD2
v_call: TRBV5-1
clone_size: many

cdr3_nt: TGTGCCAGCAGCCAAGACCCTGTGGTAGCGGGGGGGAGGAGAACCGGGGAGCTGTTTTTT
cdr3_aa: CASSQDPVVAGGRRTGELFF
j_call: TRBJ2-2
d_call: TRBD2
v_call: TRBV4-2
clone_size: many

cdr3_nt: TGTGCCAGCAGTTACCAGGGTGGCTACACCTTC
cdr3_aa: CASSYQGGYTF
j_call: TRBJ1-2
d_call: .
v_call: TRBV6-6
clone_size: .

cdr3_nt: TGCGCCAGCAGCTTGGACACGGACTATGGCTACACCTTC
cdr3_aa: CASSLDTDYGYTF
j_call: TRBJ1-2
d_call: .
v_call: TRBV5-1
clone_size: many

cdr3_nt: TGTGCCACCAGTCCTGGGGGCAATGAGCAGTTCTTC
cdr3_aa: CATSPGGNEQFF
j_call: TRBJ2-1
d_call: .
v_call: TRBV24-1
clone_size: many

cdr3_nt: TGCGCCAGCAGCTCCAGCCGGGCAACCTACAATGAGCAGTTCTTC
cdr3_aa: CASSSSRATYNEQFF
j_call: TRBJ2-1
d_call: .
v_call: TRBV5-1
clone_size: .

cdr3_nt: TGCGCCAGCAGCCAAGATCAAGCGGGGGGACTTTTTACGCAGTATTTT
cdr3_aa: CASSQDQAGGLFTQYF
j_call: TRBJ2-3
d_call: TRBD2
v_call: TRBV4-1
clone_size: many

cdr3_nt: TGTGCCAGCAGCATACAGGGGGCTCGGGAAGAAAAACTGTTTTTT
cdr3_aa: CASSIQGAREEKLFF
j_call: TRBJ1-4
d_call: TRBD1
v_call: TRBV9
clone_size: .

cdr3_nt: TGTGCCACCATGTCCTTGACAGGGCGTTACAATGAGCAGTTCTTC
cdr3_aa: CATMSLTGRYNEQFF
j_call: TRBJ2-1
d_call: TRBD1
v_call: TRBV24-1
clone_size: .

cdr3_nt: TGCGCCAGCAGCTTAGGTGGGGGTAGCTCCTACAATGAGCAGTTCTTC
cdr3_aa: CASSLGGGSSYNEQFF
j_call: TRBJ2-1
d_call: .
v_call: TRBV5-1
clone_size: .

cdr3_nt: TGTGCCAGCAGCTTCTCACAGGGTGAGCAGTTCTTC
cdr3_aa: CASSFSQGEQFF
j_call: TRBJ2-1
d_call: .
v_call: TRBV7-3
clone_size: .

cdr3_nt: TGTGCCAGCAGCCTGGACACTTTCGGTAATTCACCCCTCCACTTT
cdr3_aa: CASSLDTFGNSPLHF
j_call: TRBJ1-6
d_call: .
v_call: TRBV12-3/TRBV12-4
clone_size: many

cdr3_nt: TGTGCCAGCACTCAAAGCTGGGTGAACACTGAAGCTTTCTTT
cdr3_aa: CASTQSWVNTEAFF
j_call: TRBJ1-1
d_call: .
v_call: TRBV2
clone_size: .

cdr3_nt: TGTGCCAGCAGCTTGGGGCGGGGGGCCACCTACGAGCAGTACTTC
cdr3_aa: CASSLGRGATYEQYF
j_call: TRBJ2-7
d_call: TRBD2
v_call: TRBV11-2
clone_size: many

cdr3_nt: TGTGCCAGCAGCGCAGGGTTCTCTGGAAACACCATATATTTT
cdr3_aa: CASSAGFSGNTIYF
j_call: TRBJ1-3
d_call: .
v_call: TRBV5-4
clone_size: many

cdr3_nt: TGCAGTGCTATACTAGCGGGGGGGCCCCGCACAGATACGCAGTATTTT
cdr3_aa: CSAILAGGPRTDTQYF
j_call: TRBJ2-3
d_call: TRBD2
v_call: TRBV20-1
clone_size: many

cdr3_nt: TGCGCCAGCAGCGCGGGACAGGGGGACGAGACCCAGTACTTC
cdr3_aa: CASSAGQGDETQYF
j_call: TRBJ2-5
d_call: TRBD1
v_call: TRBV5-1
clone_size: many

cdr3_nt: TGTGCCAGCAGCTTAGGCGGGGGGGCCGGGGAGACCCAGTACTTC
cdr3_aa: CASSLGGGAGETQYF
j_call: TRBJ2-5
d_call: TRBD2
v_call: TRBV7-3
clone_size: many

cdr3_nt: TGTGCCAGCACCCCTCCACCGGGGTCCCGCTCTGGGGCCAACGTCCTGACTTTC
cdr3_aa: CASTPPPGSRSGANVLTF
j_call: TRBJ2-6
d_call: .
v_call: TRBV11-2
clone_size: .

cdr3_nt: TGTGCCAGCAGTTACGCTGCTCATAATTCACCCCTCCACTTT
cdr3_aa: CASSYAAHNSPLHF
j_call: TRBJ1-6
d_call: .
v_call: TRBV6-5
clone_size: many

cdr3_nt: TGTGCCAGCAGTTACGGCCCCCCGGAGAGTTCACCCCTCCACTTT
cdr3_aa: CASSYGPPESSPLHF
j_call: TRBJ1-6
d_call: .
v_call: TRBV6-5
clone_size: many

cdr3_nt: TGTGCCAGCTCACCACCCCGGGGGGTGAATGAGCAGTTCTTC
cdr3_aa: CASSPPRGVNEQFF
j_call: TRBJ2-1
d_call: TRBD2
v_call: TRBV18
clone_size: many

cdr3_nt: TGTGCCATCAGCCGGGAGACATACGAGCAGTACTTC
cdr3_aa: CAISRETYEQYF
j_call: TRBJ2-7
d_call: .
v_call: TRBV10-3
clone_size: many

cdr3_nt: TGTGCCAGCTCACCAACGAGCACATTCACAGATACGCAGTATTTT
cdr3_aa: CASSPTSTFTDTQYF
j_call: TRBJ2-3
d_call: .
v_call: TRBV18
clone_size: .

cdr3_nt: TGCGCCAGCAGCTTGGACGCCGCGGGCGCATTCGGAAACACCATATATTTT
cdr3_aa: CASSLDAAGAFGNTIYF
j_call: TRBJ1-3
d_call: .
v_call: TRBV5-1
clone_size: many

cdr3_nt: TGCGCCAGCAGCCAAGCCGCGGGACTAGCGGGGGGGCCTTACCCTAGCACAGATACGCAGTATTTT
cdr3_aa: CASSQAAGLAGGPYPSTDTQYF
j_call: TRBJ2-3
d_call: TRBD2
v_call: TRBV4-1
clone_size: few

cdr3_nt: TGTGCCAGCAGCGTAGGGGGACTAGCATCCGATACGCAGTATTTT
cdr3_aa: CASSVGGLASDTQYF
j_call: TRBJ2-3
d_call: TRBD2
v_call: TRBV9
clone_size: many

cdr3_nt: TGTGCCAGCAGCTTAGCGGGGCAGGGCTTGAACACTGAAGCTTTCTTT
cdr3_aa: CASSLAGQGLNTEAFF
j_call: TRBJ1-1
d_call: .
v_call: TRBV7-2
clone_size: many

cdr3_nt: TGTGCCAGTGAGTACAGGGGGAACACAGATACGCAGTATTTT
cdr3_aa: CASEYRGNTDTQYF
j_call: TRBJ2-3
d_call: TRBD1
v_call: TRBV2
clone_size: many